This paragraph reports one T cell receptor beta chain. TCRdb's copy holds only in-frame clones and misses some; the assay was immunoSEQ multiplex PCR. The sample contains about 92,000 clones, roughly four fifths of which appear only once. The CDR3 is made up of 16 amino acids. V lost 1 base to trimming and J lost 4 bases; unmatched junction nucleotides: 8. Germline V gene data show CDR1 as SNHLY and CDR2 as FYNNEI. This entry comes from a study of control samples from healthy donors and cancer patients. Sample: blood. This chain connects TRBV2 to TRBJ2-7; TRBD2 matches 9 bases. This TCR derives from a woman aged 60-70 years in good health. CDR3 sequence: CASSEVELAGTYEQYF. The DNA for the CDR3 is TGTGCCAGCAGTGAAGTAGAACTAGCGGGCACATACGAGCAGTACTTC.